Listed here are 11 T cell receptor beta chains from one sample, sequenced in a study of T cells in Graves' hyperthyroidism and ophthalmopathy (dated by TCRdb to about 2019). Library prep was done by multiplex PCR. Sequencing used an Illumina HiSeq 2000. TCR beta CDR3 regions were amplified from RNA transcripts. For the first round of RT-PCR on the TCR CDR3, the HTBI primer set was used together with the Qiagen OneStep RT-PCR kit. TCRdb reran the public reads through fastp at Q25 and MiXCR, keeping productive beta chains. Each CDR3 protein appears once, grouped with its most common genes and DNA. Present in this sample are about 500,000 distinct CDR3 sequences, roughly 16% of which were seen just once. The ten top clones hold about 31% of the sample. Sample: blood. The receptors derive from a woman in her 30s with Graves' ophthalmopathy.

This clonotype was counted ten times or more. V and J are TRBV28 and TRBJ2-1; 9 bases agree with TRBD2. Germline V gives CDR1 MDHEN, CDR2 SYDVKM. J gave up 4 bases and V 10 bases, and 23 bases lay outside the gene matches. The CDR3 covers 19 residues. As DNA, the CDR3 is TGTGCCACCTCCTCGTTTGCGGGAGGGCGCCCAAAAGCTTACAATGAGCAGTTCTTC. Encoded protein: CATSSFAGGRPKAYNEQFF. Full variable domain (missing parts from reference TRBV28 and TRBJ2-1): DVKVTQSSRYLVKRTGEKVFLECVQDMDHENMFWYRQDPGLGLRLIYFSYDVKMKEKGDIPEGYSVSREKKERFSLILESASTNQTSMYLCATSSFAGGRPKAYNEQFFGPGTRLTVL.

This chain connects TRBV20-1 to TRBJ2-3; the match to TRBD2 covers 8 bases. Per the germline V gene, CDR1 is DFQATT and CDR2 is SNEGSKA (reference sequence). V dropped 7 bases and J dropped 2; count of bases not matched to a gene: 11. This CDR3 has 15 residues. The CDR3 sequence: CSGNVAGGLTDTQYF. As DNA, the CDR3 is TGCAGTGGTAATGTGGCGGGAGGCCTCACAGATACGCAGTATTTT.

This clonotype was seen many times. The chain carries TRBV5-1 and TRBJ2-1, with 15 bases aligning to TRBD2. Losses at the gene ends were 3 bases for V and 9 bases for J; bases not matched to a gene: 4. Germline V lookup: CDR1 SGHRS, CDR2 YFSETQ. This CDR3 is built from 15 residues. The CDR3 here is CASSSGLAGGTEQFF. CDR3 sequence (DNA): TGCGCCAGCAGCTCGGGACTAGCGGGAGGAACTGAGCAGTTCTTC.

This clonotype was found many times. V usage is TRBV11-1 and J usage is TRBJ2-3, with D perhaps matching TRBD2 (7 bases). V was shortened by 5 bases and J by 3 bases, with 12 bases between the two germline ends. Per the germline V gene, CDR1 is SGHAT and CDR2 is FQDESV (reference sequence). The CDR3 is 14 residues long. This chain's CDR3 is CASSVGGATDTQYF. CDR3 DNA sequence: TGTGCCAGCAGCGTGGGGGGGGCGACAGATACGCAGTATTTT.

The table lists this clonotype with many counts. V gene TRBV5-1 combines with J gene TRBJ2-7, with D possibly being TRBD1 (6 bases). The V end was cut by 0 bases, the J end by 2 bases, with 15 bases between. The length of the CDR3 is 16 residues. Germline-derived CDR1 and CDR2 are SGHRS and YFSETQ. The CDR3 here is CASSLVKDSLTYEQYF. The CDR3 nucleotides are TGCGCCAGCAGCTTGGTTAAGGACAGTTTAACCTACGAGCAGTACTTC. Full variable domain (outside the CDR3, taken from reference TRBV5-1 and TRBJ2-7): KAGVTQTPRYLIKTRGQQVTLSCSPISGHRSVSWYQQTPGQGLQFLFEYFSETQRNKGNFPGRFSGRQFSNSRSEMNVSTLELGDSALYLCASSLVKDSLTYEQYFGPGTRLTVT.

This clonotype was detected many times. The rearrangement uses TRBV27 and TRBJ2-7; TRBD2 matches 8 bases. This CDR3 has 16 amino acids. CDR1 is MNHEY and CDR2 is SMNVEV in the germline V gene (reference sequence). V was clipped by 7 bases and J by 4 bases; unmatched bases: 15. CDR3 residues: CASTFRAPGLGYEQYF. In nucleotides, the CDR3 is TGTGCCAGCACCTTCAGGGCCCCGGGACTAGGGTACGAGCAGTACTTC.

This chain uses TRBV28 with TRBJ2-1; 7 positions match TRBD2. The V segment lost 3 bases and the J segment 5 bases; nucleotides outside the gene matches: 10. The CDR3 contains 16 residues. Germline lookup yields CDR1 MDHEN and CDR2 SYDVKM. CDR3 amino acids: CASSFSPGGSHNEQFF. CDR3 nucleotides: TGTGCCAGCAGTTTTTCCCCGGGCGGGAGTCACAATGAGCAGTTCTTC.

Here the CDR3 reads CASSQLGTGTSGRAMEQYF. CDR3 DNA: TGTGCCAGCAGCCAACTTGGAACCGGGACTAGCGGGAGGGCCATGGAGCAGTACTTC. This chain connects TRBV4-2 to TRBJ2-7, with 16 positions matching TRBD2. The V gene's germline CDR1 is LGHNA and CDR2 YNFKEQ. CDR3 length equals 19 residues. V lost 2 bases and J lost 7; bases outside the gene matches: 14.

The chain links TRBV27 to TRBJ2-7, with D unclear. CDR1 MNHEY and CDR2 SMNVEV come from the germline V gene (reference sequence). The CDR3 covers 13 residues. The V end was cut by 4 bases, the J end by 9 bases, with 16 bases between. The CDR3 is CASSSIDLSGQYF. The CDR3 nucleotides read TGTGCCAGCAGTTCGATCGACTTGTCCGGGCAGTACTTC.

This chain joins TRBV20-1 and TRBJ2-3; perhaps TRBD2 as D (5 bases). This CDR3 is 14 amino acids long. The V and J ends lost 5 bases and 4 bases respectively, with 16 bases between them. Germline loops: CDR1 DFQATT, CDR2 SNEGSKA (reference sequence). CDR3 sequence (DNA): TGCAGTGCTCTGCTCGGGGTATCTGCAGATACGCAGTATTTT. Translation: CSALLGVSADTQYF.

This clonotype was found a few times. The rearrangement uses TRBV3-1 and TRBJ2-3; 8 nucleotides line up with TRBD1. The CDR3 runs to 15 residues. Germline lookup yields CDR1 LGHDT and CDR2 YNNKEL (reference sequence). Unmatched junction bases numbered 8, after V lost 4 bases and J lost 5 bases. The CDR3 bases are TGTGCCAGCAGCCCTCATGCAGGGGGCGGAGATACGCAGTATTTT. It specifies CASSPHAGGGDTQYF.